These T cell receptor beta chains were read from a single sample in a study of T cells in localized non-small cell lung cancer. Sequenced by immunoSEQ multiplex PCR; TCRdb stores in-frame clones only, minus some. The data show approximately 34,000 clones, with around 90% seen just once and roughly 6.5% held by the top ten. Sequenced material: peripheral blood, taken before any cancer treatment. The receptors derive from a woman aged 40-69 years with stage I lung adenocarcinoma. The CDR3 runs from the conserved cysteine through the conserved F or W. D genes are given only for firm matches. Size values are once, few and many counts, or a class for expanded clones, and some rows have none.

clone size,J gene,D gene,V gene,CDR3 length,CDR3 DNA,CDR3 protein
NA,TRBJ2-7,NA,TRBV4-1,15,TGCGCCAGCAGCCAAGCGAGAGGCCCGGTATACGAGCAGTACTTC,CASSQARGPVYEQYF
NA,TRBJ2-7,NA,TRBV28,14,TGTGCCAGCAGTTTGTTGGAGGGGACGCGGGAGCAGTACTTC,CASSLLEGTREQYF
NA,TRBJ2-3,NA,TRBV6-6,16,TGTGCCAGCAGTTACTCTGGGGGGGGCAACACAGATACGCAGTATTTT,CASSYSGGGNTDTQYF
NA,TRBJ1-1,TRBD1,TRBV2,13,TGTGCCAGCACGCGGTGGGACAGGGAGGGGGCTTTCTTT,CASTRWDREGAFF
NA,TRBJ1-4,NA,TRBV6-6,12,TGTGCCAGCAGAGTTGAGTGGGAAAAACTGTTTTTT,CASRVEWEKLFF
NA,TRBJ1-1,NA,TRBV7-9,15,TGTGCCAGCAGCTTAGCAGGGGCCTCGAACACTGAAGCTTTCTTT,CASSLAGASNTEAFF
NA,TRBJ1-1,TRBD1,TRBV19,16,TGTGCCAGTAGTCCGGACAGGGGCTCAGCGAACACTGAAGCTTTCTTT,CASSPDRGSANTEAFF
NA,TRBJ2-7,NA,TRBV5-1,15,TGCGCCAGCAGCTTGGCTCAGGCCAGTGGGAGTGAGCAGTACTTC,CASSLAQASGSEQYF
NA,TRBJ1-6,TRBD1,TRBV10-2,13,TGCGCCACCACGGACAGGTTTAATTCACCCCTCCACTTT,CATTDRFNSPLHF
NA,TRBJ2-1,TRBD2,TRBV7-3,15,TGTGCCAGCAGCCCCACGGGGGGGGCCTACAATGAGCAGTTCTTC,CASSPTGGAYNEQFF
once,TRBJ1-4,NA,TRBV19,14,TGTGCCAGTAGTATGGACAGACTAAATGAAAAACTGTTTTTT,CASSMDRLNEKLFF
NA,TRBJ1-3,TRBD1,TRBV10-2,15,TGCGCCAGCAGCCGGACAGGGACGGCTGGAAACACCATATATTTT,CASSRTGTAGNTIYF
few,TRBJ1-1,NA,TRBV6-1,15,TGTGCCAGCAGTGAACTGGGGGAGGTGGACACTGAAGCTTTCTTT,CASSELGEVDTEAFF
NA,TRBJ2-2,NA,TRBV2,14,TGTGCCAGCAGACCGGGACATAACACCGGGGAGCTGTTTTTT,CASRPGHNTGELFF
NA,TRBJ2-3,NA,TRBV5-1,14,TGCGCCAGCAGGCTTGGCCGGGGGCCGGATACGCAGTATTTT,CASRLGRGPDTQYF
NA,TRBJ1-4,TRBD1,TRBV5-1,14,TGCGCCAGCAGCTGGACAGGGACTAATGAAAAACTGTTTTTT,CASSWTGTNEKLFF
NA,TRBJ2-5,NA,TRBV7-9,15,TGTGCCAGCAGCGGGCCCTTGGACAGTGAAGAGACCCAGTACTTC,CASSGPLDSEETQYF
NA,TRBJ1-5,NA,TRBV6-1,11,TGTGCCAGCAGTGAAATAGGACCCCAGCATTTT,CASSEIGPQHF
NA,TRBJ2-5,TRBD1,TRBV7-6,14,TGTGCCAGCAGCTTAGCTCACAGGGGGGAGACCCAGTACTTC,CASSLAHRGETQYF
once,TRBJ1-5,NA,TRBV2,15,TGTGCCAGCAGCTATGAAGGGACCCCCAATCAGCCCCAGCATTTT,CASSYEGTPNQPQHF
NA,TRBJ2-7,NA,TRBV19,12,TGTGCCAGTAGCGGGGGGCGCTACGAGCAGTACTTC,CASSGGRYEQYF
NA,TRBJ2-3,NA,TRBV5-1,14,TGCGCCAGCAGCTCTCAAACGGTTGTAGATACGCAGTATTTT,CASSSQTVVDTQYF
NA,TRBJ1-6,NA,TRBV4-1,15,TGCGCCAGCAGCCACCGACAGTTCGATAATTCACCCCTCCACTTT,CASSHRQFDNSPLHF